A single sample gave rise to the 9 T cell receptor beta chains below, sequenced in a study of early stage breast cancer tumors. Some clones are missing from TCRdb's copy, which holds only in-frame ones; the method was immunoSEQ multiplex PCR. The sample has some 29,000 clones; approximately 84% are singletons. The sequenced sample consisted of blood. The source is a person aged 45 to 59 with breast cancer.

The CDR3 region has the DNA TGCGCCAGCAGCCCCCGACTAGCGGGGGAGGTCGAGCAGTACTTC. As protein: CASSPRLAGEVEQYF. The chain has TRBV4-1 and TRBJ2-7; TRBD2 agrees at 12 bases. The CDR3 contains 15 residues. CDR1 is MGHRA, CDR2 YSYEKL, per germline. With V trimmed by 4 bases and J by 6 bases, 7 bases remained unmatched.

The V gene is TRBV30, the J gene TRBJ1-2; TRBD1 is a possible D gene (5 bases). The CDR3 is 11 amino acids. Germline CDR1 reads GTSNPN; CDR2 reads SVGIG (reference sequence). The DNA of the CDR3 is TGTGCGTGCGGGGGGGGCTATGGCTACACCTTC. As protein: CACGGGYGYTF.

The chain carries TRBV5-1 and TRBJ2-7, with unresolved D. Germline V gene sequence: CDR1 SGHRS, CDR2 YFSETQ. This CDR3 region has 11 residues. V was trimmed by 3 bases and J by 6 bases, leaving 7 bases between them. CDR3 loop: CASSSPGEQYF. In DNA form, the CDR3 reads TGCGCCAGCAGCTCGCCGGGCGAGCAGTACTTC.

CDR3 sequence reads: CASSIRTSGVISEQFF. The CDR3 bases are TGTGCCAGTAGTATAAGGACTAGCGGGGTGATCAGCGAGCAGTTCTTC. This rearrangement joins TRBV19 to TRBJ2-1; 12 bases agree with TRBD2. Losses at the gene ends were 2 bases for V and 10 bases for J; bases not matched to a gene: 9. The CDR3 is 16 residues long. Germline V CDR1 and CDR2: LNHDA, SQIVND (reference sequence).

The chain links TRBV6-5 to TRBJ1-5; D unclear. The CDR3 contains 13 residues. Trimming stripped 6 bases from V and 4 bases from J, with 10 bases between. CDR1 and CDR2 (germline): MNHEY, SVGAGI. Written as DNA, the CDR3 is TGTGCCAGCAGCCCCCGGAGGAATCAGCCCCAGCATTTT. This sequence encodes CASSPRRNQPQHF.

The J gene is TRBJ1-1, the V gene TRBV9; D may be TRBD1 (6 bases). Germline loops: CDR1 SGDLS, CDR2 YYNGEE. Deletions cut 4 bases from V and 0 bases from J, with 13 bases between. CDR3 length: 15 amino acids. CDR3 residues: CASSPRDTLNTEAFF. CDR3 in DNA: TGTGCCAGCAGCCCACGGGACACCTTGAACACTGAAGCTTTCTTT.

The rearrangement joins TRBV7-9 to TRBJ1-5; no clear D gene. Germline CDR1 SEHNR, CDR2 FQNEAQ (reference sequence). The length of the CDR3 is 12 residues. The V end was cut by 5 bases, the J end by 3 bases, with 5 bases between. CDR3 nucleotides: TGTGCCAGCAGCAGCCCCAATCAGCCCCAGCATTTT. Protein product: CASSSPNQPQHF.

The V call is TRBV5-1, the J call TRBJ1-2; possible D gene TRBD1, 5 bases. The CDR3 extends over 13 amino acids. V was trimmed by 5 bases and J by 7 bases, leaving 15 bases between them. Germline CDR1 and CDR2: SGHRS and YFSETQ. The CDR3 is CASRVREGGGYTF. The CDR3 nucleotides read TGCGCCAGCAGGGTCAGGGAAGGCGGTGGCTACACCTTC.

The gene calls are TRBV19 and TRBJ2-5; 9 bases are shared with TRBD1. Germline values: CDR1 LNHDA, CDR2 SQIVND (reference sequence). The ends lost 5 bases at V and 4 bases at J; junction bases unmatched: 8. The length of the CDR3 is 15 residues. The CDR3 sequence: CASSSHGQGTETQYF. The CDR3 region has the DNA TGTGCCAGTAGTTCACACGGACAGGGGACAGAGACCCAGTACTTC.